The 12 T cell receptor beta chains below were found in one sample sequenced in a study of T-cell memory formation after mild COVID-19. TCRdb analysed the 5' RACE reads with MiXCR anew, one entry per CDR3 protein. The table has about 300,000 distinct CDR3 sequences, just under 20% seen once. The specimen sequenced was PBMCs or a T cell subset sorted from them (not recorded which). The receptors shown here come from a man aged 18 to 35 who had mild COVID-19 (a few samples of this study predate the infection). Cell type and time point are not known.

This clonotype was recorded a few times. The chain has TRBV11-3 and TRBJ2-1, with D uncertain. Germline CDR1 is SGHNT and CDR2 is YENEEA. The CDR3 extends over 16 amino acids. V was clipped by 4 bases and J by 0 bases, with 13 bases between them. The CDR3 here is CASSSLHASSYNEQFF. The CDR3 DNA is TGTGCCAGCAGCTCCTTACACGCTAGCTCCTACAATGAGCAGTTCTTC. The variable domain in full, with the rest retrieved from reference TRBV11-3 and TRBJ2-1, is EAGVVQSPRYKIIEKKQPVAFWCNPISGHNTLYWYLQNLGQGPELLIRYENEEAVDDSQLPKDRFSAERLKGVDSTLKIQPAELGDSAVYLCASSSLHASSYNEQFFGPGTRLTVL.

This clonotype was counted a few times. The chain employs TRBV7-9 and TRBJ2-1, with a tentative D call TRBD2 (5 bases). The ends were cut back, 5 bases at V and 9 bases at J, with 11 bases in the middle. The CDR3 extends over 12 amino acids. CDR1 is SEHNR and CDR2 is FQNEAQ in the germline V gene (reference sequence). CDR3 in amino acids: CASSPFAGEQFF. The CDR3 DNA is TGTGCCAGCAGCCCCTTTGCGGGTGAGCAGTTCTTC.

The gene calls are TRBV5-1 and TRBJ1-1; TRBD1 might be the D (5 bases). The germline gives CDR1 SGHRS, CDR2 YFSETQ. Deletions cut 0 bases from V and 6 bases from J, with 9 bases between. The CDR3 covers 13 residues. CDR3 amino acids: CASSLEGIAEAFF. In DNA, the CDR3 is TGCGCCAGCAGCTTGGAGGGGATCGCTGAAGCTTTCTTT.

This clonotype was seen a few times. This chain joins TRBV29-1 and TRBJ2-5, with 12 bases aligning to TRBD1. The germline gives CDR1 SQVTM, CDR2 ANQGSEA. The CDR3 runs to 16 residues. The J segment lost 7 bases and the V segment lost 0 bases, leaving 9 bases of the junction unmatched. CDR3 region: CSVEDRGDRGPVTQYF. CDR3 nucleotides: TGCAGCGTTGAAGATCGGGGGGACAGGGGGCCGGTGACCCAGTACTTC.

The V call is TRBV7-9, the J call TRBJ2-3; maybe TRBD2 (7 bases). CDR1 SEHNR and CDR2 FQNEAQ come from the germline V gene (reference sequence). The V gene lost 3 bases and the J gene lost 2 bases, with 12 bases spanning the gap. The CDR3 runs 15 residues. The CDR3 here is CASSFGGGATDTQYF. The CDR3 DNA follows: TGTGCCAGCAGCTTCGGAGGGGGGGCCACAGATACGCAGTATTTT.

A few counts support this clonotype. V and J are TRBV10-2 and TRBJ1-2; TRBD1 might be the D (5 bases). Trimming shortened V by 7 bases and J by 2 bases, and 17 bases separated the two germline ends. The CDR3 sequence is 15 residues long. CDR1 WSHSY and CDR2 SAAADI come from the germline V gene. The CDR3 here is CASTQGGGGNYGYTF. The CDR3 nucleotides read TGCGCCAGCACCCAGGGTGGGGGAGGGAACTATGGCTACACCTTC.

J is TRBJ2-7 and V is TRBV5-1, with 7 bases aligning to TRBD1. The CDR3 is made up of 14 amino acids. In germline, CDR1 is SGHRS, CDR2 YFSETQ. V was pared by 3 bases and J by 3 bases, with 6 bases of the junction left unmatched. The CDR3 DNA reads TGCGCCAGCAGCTCGCCGGGACAGCGCTACGAGCAGTACTTC. Protein sequence: CASSSPGQRYEQYF.

This chain connects TRBV2 to TRBJ1-1; D call uncertain. The length of the CDR3 is 13 residues. The V end was cut by 4 bases, the J end by 5 bases, with 11 bases between. CDR1 and CDR2 from the germline V gene are SNHLY and FYNNEI. The DNA for the CDR3 is TGTGCCAGCAGTGGGGGAATTGGGACTGAAGCTTTCTTT. Its protein is CASSGGIGTEAFF.

The chain is built from TRBV18 and TRBJ1-1; no clear D gene. This CDR3 contains 15 residues. V was clipped by 3 bases and J by 0 bases, with 11 bases between them. The germline V gene encodes CDR1 KGHSH and CDR2 LQKENI. The CDR3 DNA is TGTGCCAGCTCACCTGACACAGAAATGAACACTGAAGCTTTCTTT. This translates into CASSPDTEMNTEAFF. Complete variable domain (other parts from reference TRBV18 and TRBJ1-1): NAGVMQNPRHLVRRRGQEARLRCSPMKGHSHVYWYRQLPEEGLKFMVYLQKENIIDESGMPKERFSAEFPKEGPSILRIQQVVRGDSAAYFCASSPDTEMNTEAFFGQGTRLTVV.

This clonotype has a single count. The V gene is TRBV4-1, the J gene TRBJ1-1; no clear D gene. Germline V gene lookup returns CDR1 MGHRA and CDR2 YSYEKL. The CDR3 contains 13 residues. The V end lost 3 bases, the J end lost 0 bases, and 5 bases lay between the germline ends. The CDR3 nucleotides read TGCGCCAGCAGCCACCGACTGAACACTGAAGCTTTCTTT. Translation gives CASSHRLNTEAFF.

This clonotype was seen a handful of times. The chain uses TRBV20-1 and TRBJ1-5; no firm D call. The CDR3 loop spans 13 amino acids. CDR1 is DFQATT, CDR2 SNEGSKA, per germline (reference sequence). V gave up 5 bases and J gave up 11 bases, with 19 bases separating them. CDR3 sequence: CSAPISADSAQHF. DNA of the CDR3: TGCAGTGCTCCCATTTCGGCGGATTCGGCCCAGCATTTT.

This clonotype was counted between two and nine times. The rearrangement joins TRBV7-8 to TRBJ1-1, with 9 bases identical to TRBD1. The CDR3 is made up of 15 amino acids. V lost 5 bases to trimming and J lost 6 bases; unmatched junction nucleotides: 10. Per the germline V gene, CDR1 is SGHVS and CDR2 is FQNEAQ. CDR3 region: CASSTRQGENAEAFF. CDR3 DNA: TGTGCCAGCAGCACTAGACAGGGGGAAAACGCTGAAGCTTTCTTT. Drawing the rest from reference TRBV7-8 and TRBJ1-1, the complete variable domain is GAGVSQSPRYKVAKRGQDVALRCDPISGHVSLFWYQQALGQGPEFLTYFQNEAQLDKSGLPSDRFFAERPEGSVSTLKIQRTQQEDSAVYLCASSTRQGENAEAFFGQGTRLTVV.